The rows below give T cell receptor beta chains drawn from one sample of a study of T cells in Graves' hyperthyroidism and ophthalmopathy. Using its own MiXCR run on the multiplex PCR reads, TCRdb lists one record per CDR3 protein. The sample has roughly 650,000 distinct CDR3 sequences, about 16% seen once. What was sequenced was blood. These receptors were obtained from a middle-aged woman with Graves' ophthalmopathy. Each CDR3 is given with its conserved first and last residue. Fields, in order: J gene, D gene, V gene, clone size, CDR3 DNA, CDR3 protein. The D gene is left open where the match is weak. Size is omitted from some rows. Given values are once, few, many or a class for expanded clones.

J gene: TRBJ2-3; D gene: .; V gene: TRBV29-1; clone size: many; CDR3 DNA: TGCAGCGTTGAGGGCAGGGTGCCAGATACGCAGTATTTT; CDR3 protein: CSVEGRVPDTQYF
J gene: TRBJ2-7; D gene: TRBD1; V gene: TRBV6-6; clone size: many; CDR3 DNA: TGTGCCAGCAGTTACGGGACAGGGACCTACGAGCAGTACTTC; CDR3 protein: CASSYGTGTYEQYF
J gene: TRBJ2-3; D gene: .; V gene: TRBV2; clone size: many; CDR3 DNA: TGTGCCAACTCCCAATTAACAGATACGCAGTATTTT; CDR3 protein: CANSQLTDTQYF
J gene: TRBJ2-2; D gene: TRBD2; V gene: TRBV6-1; clone size: few; CDR3 DNA: TGTGCCAGCAGTGAAGGTCTGGCGGGGCGGGGGGCCACCGGGGAGCTGTTTTTT; CDR3 protein: CASSEGLAGRGATGELFF
J gene: TRBJ2-3; D gene: TRBD1; V gene: TRBV10-3; clone size: few; CDR3 DNA: TGTGCCATCAACACCCACAACAGGGGGCGGGTAGATACGCAGTATTTT; CDR3 protein: CAINTHNRGRVDTQYF
J gene: TRBJ1-5; D gene: .; V gene: TRBV7-2; clone size: .; CDR3 DNA: TGTGCCAGCAGCCCCGGGACACACGTTAGCAATCAGCCCCAGCATTTT; CDR3 protein: CASSPGTHVSNQPQHF
J gene: TRBJ2-5; D gene: .; V gene: TRBV12-3/TRBV12-4; clone size: .; CDR3 DNA: TGTGCCAGCAGTTTGGGCGGCAGCCAAGAGGCCCAGTACTTC; CDR3 protein: CASSLGGSQEAQYF
J gene: TRBJ2-2; D gene: .; V gene: TRBV6-1; clone size: .; CDR3 DNA: TGTGCCAGCAGCTCCGCGGCATCGAACACCGGGGAGCTGTTTTTT; CDR3 protein: CASSSAASNTGELFF
J gene: TRBJ2-7; D gene: .; V gene: TRBV18; clone size: many; CDR3 DNA: TGTGCCAGCTCACCACGGGACATTTCCTACGAGCAGTACTTC; CDR3 protein: CASSPRDISYEQYF
J gene: TRBJ2-1; D gene: .; V gene: TRBV7-3; clone size: many; CDR3 DNA: TGTGCCAGCAGCTTAAGCCCCCATGAGCAGTTCTTC; CDR3 protein: CASSLSPHEQFF
J gene: TRBJ1-5; D gene: .; V gene: TRBV20-1; clone size: many; CDR3 DNA: TGCAGTGCTAGTGACAGCAATAGCAATCAGCCCCAGCATTTT; CDR3 protein: CSASDSNSNQPQHF
J gene: TRBJ2-6; D gene: .; V gene: TRBV2; clone size: many; CDR3 DNA: TGTGCCAGCAGGTCTCAGGGCCTTGGGGCCAACGTCCTGACTTTC; CDR3 protein: CASRSQGLGANVLTF
J gene: TRBJ1-3; D gene: TRBD1; V gene: TRBV6-1; clone size: .; CDR3 DNA: TGTGCCAGCAAAACGACAGGGCTCTCTGGAAACACCATATATTTT; CDR3 protein: CASKTTGLSGNTIYF
J gene: TRBJ1-6; D gene: TRBD1; V gene: TRBV6-9; clone size: .; CDR3 DNA: TGTGCCAGCAGTTCCCAGGGGGCAGTAGGGTCACCCCTCCACTTT; CDR3 protein: CASSSQGAVGSPLHF
J gene: TRBJ1-6; D gene: TRBD1; V gene: TRBV12-3/TRBV12-4; clone size: few; CDR3 DNA: TGTGCCAGCAGTTTTTGGGGGGGGACAGGGAGTTCACCCCTCCACTTT; CDR3 protein: CASSFWGGTGSSPLHF
J gene: TRBJ2-1; D gene: TRBD2; V gene: TRBV7-9; clone size: many; CDR3 DNA: TGTGCCAGCAGCTCCGGACAGCTCGCCGGGACTAGCGGGAGCGTTGAGCAGTTCTTC; CDR3 protein: CASSSGQLAGTSGSVEQFF
J gene: TRBJ2-1; D gene: .; V gene: TRBV6-5; clone size: few; CDR3 DNA: TGTGCCAGCAGTTACTCAGAGTCAAATGAGCAGTTCTTC; CDR3 protein: CASSYSESNEQFF
J gene: TRBJ1-2; D gene: TRBD1; V gene: TRBV15; clone size: .; CDR3 DNA: TGTGCCACCGAAGGACAGGGTGTAGGAGGCTACACCTTC; CDR3 protein: CATEGQGVGGYTF
J gene: TRBJ2-7; D gene: .; V gene: TRBV28; clone size: .; CDR3 DNA: TGTGCCAGCAGTTTAACCCCACTCTCCTACGAGCAGTACTTC; CDR3 protein: CASSLTPLSYEQYF
J gene: TRBJ2-3; D gene: .; V gene: TRBV3-1; clone size: many; CDR3 DNA: TGTGCCAGCAGCCCCCCGGGTAGCGGACGCACAGATACGCAGTATTTT; CDR3 protein: CASSPPGSGRTDTQYF
J gene: TRBJ2-5; D gene: .; V gene: TRBV7-9; clone size: many; CDR3 DNA: TGTGCCAGCAGCTCCCTCAGGGGAGAGACCCAGTACTTC; CDR3 protein: CASSSLRGETQYF
J gene: TRBJ1-2; D gene: .; V gene: TRBV6-1; clone size: once; CDR3 DNA: TGTGCCAGCAGTGAGGTTGCGGGGAGCGACTCTTTTTCTTATGGCTACACCTTC; CDR3 protein: CASSEVAGSDSFSYGYTF
J gene: TRBJ2-5; D gene: TRBD2; V gene: TRBV19; clone size: few; CDR3 DNA: TGTGCCAGTAGTATGGGACTAGCTGGAGGCGAGACCCAGTACTTC; CDR3 protein: CASSMGLAGGETQYF
J gene: TRBJ1-2; D gene: TRBD1; V gene: TRBV28; clone size: .; CDR3 DNA: TGTGCCAGCAGCCCACCGGGACAGGTATATGGCTACACCTTC; CDR3 protein: CASSPPGQVYGYTF
J gene: TRBJ2-5; D gene: TRBD1; V gene: TRBV28; clone size: few; CDR3 DNA: TGTGCCAGCAGCTCGTCCGGGACAGGGAAAGAGACCCAGTACTTC; CDR3 protein: CASSSSGTGKETQYF
J gene: TRBJ2-5; D gene: .; V gene: TRBV20-1; clone size: many; CDR3 DNA: TGCAGTGCTAGAGTACCCAGGAGCGAGACCCAGTACTTC; CDR3 protein: CSARVPRSETQYF
J gene: TRBJ2-7; D gene: .; V gene: TRBV18; clone size: .; CDR3 DNA: TGTGCCAGCTCACCTTCCTTAAGTTTTCGGGACTACGAGCAGTACTTC; CDR3 protein: CASSPSLSFRDYEQYF
J gene: TRBJ2-3; D gene: TRBD1; V gene: TRBV2; clone size: many; CDR3 DNA: TGTGCCAGCAGGAACCGGGACAGGTTCTTCACAGATACGCAGTATTTT; CDR3 protein: CASRNRDRFFTDTQYF
J gene: TRBJ2-5; D gene: TRBD1; V gene: TRBV30; clone size: few; CDR3 DNA: TGTGCCTGGAGGTCCAGGGGGCCTGTGGAGACCCAGTACTTC; CDR3 protein: CAWRSRGPVETQYF
J gene: TRBJ2-3; D gene: .; V gene: TRBV11-2; clone size: many; CDR3 DNA: TGTGCCAGCAGCCCCTCCCCCAGTGAGGGCAGCTCCACAGATACGCAGTATTTT; CDR3 protein: CASSPSPSEGSSTDTQYF
J gene: TRBJ2-1; D gene: .; V gene: TRBV11-3; clone size: many; CDR3 DNA: TGTGCCAGCAGCTCTCCCGAGTACAATGAGCAGTTCTTC; CDR3 protein: CASSSPEYNEQFF
J gene: TRBJ2-1; D gene: .; V gene: TRBV5-1; clone size: few; CDR3 DNA: TGCGCCAGCAGCTTGGTAGGGACTCCCCCCTACAATGAGCAGTTCTTC; CDR3 protein: CASSLVGTPPYNEQFF
J gene: TRBJ2-1; D gene: .; V gene: TRBV28; clone size: many; CDR3 DNA: TGTGCCAGCAGCCGTGGCAGGGGGGAGTTCTTC; CDR3 protein: CASSRGRGEFF
J gene: TRBJ1-5; D gene: .; V gene: TRBV19; clone size: .; CDR3 DNA: TGTGCCAGTAGAGCAGATCTCAATCAGCCCCAGCATTTT; CDR3 protein: CASRADLNQPQHF
J gene: TRBJ2-1; D gene: TRBD2; V gene: TRBV12-3/TRBV12-4; clone size: few; CDR3 DNA: TGTGCCAGCAGGCGGGGGGGGCTCAACAATGAGCAGTTCTTC; CDR3 protein: CASRRGGLNNEQFF
J gene: TRBJ2-4; D gene: .; V gene: TRBV2; clone size: .; CDR3 DNA: TGTGCCAGCAGAGCGTTAGTGGTTGCGGAAAACATTCAGTACTTC; CDR3 protein: CASRALVVAENIQYF
J gene: TRBJ2-1; D gene: TRBD2; V gene: TRBV11-1; clone size: many; CDR3 DNA: TGTGCCAGCAGCTTAATGCCAGCGGGAGGGCCTAATGAGCAGTTCTTC; CDR3 protein: CASSLMPAGGPNEQFF
J gene: TRBJ2-3; D gene: .; V gene: TRBV28; clone size: many; CDR3 DNA: TGTGCCAGCAGTCCCCCACGGGTAGCGGATAGCACAGATACGCAGTATTTT; CDR3 protein: CASSPPRVADSTDTQYF
J gene: TRBJ1-5; D gene: TRBD1; V gene: TRBV20-1; clone size: many; CDR3 DNA: TGCAGTGCTACCGACAGGGTTCACAATCAGCCCCAGCATTTT; CDR3 protein: CSATDRVHNQPQHF
J gene: TRBJ2-7; D gene: .; V gene: TRBV20-1; clone size: many; CDR3 DNA: TGCAGTGTCGGGACTGCTCCTGCCTACGAGCAGTACTTC; CDR3 protein: CSVGTAPAYEQYF
J gene: TRBJ2-3; D gene: .; V gene: TRBV28; clone size: many; CDR3 DNA: TGTGCCAGCCGTCCCGAAACAGATACGCAGTATTTT; CDR3 protein: CASRPETDTQYF
J gene: TRBJ1-1; D gene: TRBD1; V gene: TRBV6-1; clone size: many; CDR3 DNA: TGTGCCAGCAGCCCTATCGACAGGGGGCTGGGGAACACTGAAGCTTTCTTT; CDR3 protein: CASSPIDRGLGNTEAFF
J gene: TRBJ2-7; D gene: .; V gene: TRBV19; clone size: .; CDR3 DNA: TGTGCCAGTAGTATAAACACGGTGTCCTACGAGCAGTACTTC; CDR3 protein: CASSINTVSYEQYF
J gene: TRBJ1-2; D gene: TRBD1; V gene: TRBV12-3/TRBV12-4; clone size: many; CDR3 DNA: TGTGCCAGCACTCCGGGACAGGGGGATCTCTATGGCTACACCTTC; CDR3 protein: CASTPGQGDLYGYTF
J gene: TRBJ2-1; D gene: TRBD2; V gene: TRBV13; clone size: few; CDR3 DNA: TGTGCCAGCAGCTCGCGTTCGAGACTAGCGGGGGGCAGCTCCTACAATGAGCAGTTCTTC; CDR3 protein: CASSSRSRLAGGSSYNEQFF
J gene: TRBJ2-3; D gene: .; V gene: TRBV4-2; clone size: .; CDR3 DNA: TGTGCCAGCAGCCAAGGACCTGGGCCCGCAGATACGCAGTATTTT; CDR3 protein: CASSQGPGPADTQYF
J gene: TRBJ2-5; D gene: TRBD2; V gene: TRBV7-3; clone size: .; CDR3 DNA: TGTGCCAGCAGCTTAACGTCAGCGGGGGGGATTCAAGAGACCCAGTACTTC; CDR3 protein: CASSLTSAGGIQETQYF
J gene: TRBJ2-7; D gene: TRBD2; V gene: TRBV11-2; clone size: many; CDR3 DNA: TGTGCCAGCAGCAGCGGGGGGGACCACTACGAGCAGTACTTC; CDR3 protein: CASSSGGDHYEQYF
J gene: TRBJ2-3; D gene: .; V gene: TRBV6-1; clone size: .; CDR3 DNA: TGTGCCAGCAGTGACAGGGGATACACAGATACGCAGTATTTT; CDR3 protein: CASSDRGYTDTQYF
J gene: TRBJ2-1; D gene: .; V gene: TRBV5-1; clone size: .; CDR3 DNA: TGTGCCAGCAGGAGGATTGCGGGCCTTCTCACCTACAATGAGCAGTTCTTC; CDR3 protein: CASRRIAGLLTYNEQFF
J gene: TRBJ2-2; D gene: TRBD2; V gene: TRBV7-3; clone size: many; CDR3 DNA: TGTGCCAGCAGCTTGGGACTAGCGAACGGGGAGCTGTTTTTT; CDR3 protein: CASSLGLANGELFF
J gene: TRBJ1-1; D gene: .; V gene: TRBV30; clone size: many; CDR3 DNA: TGTGCCTGGAGCGAGGGGATTGAAGCTTTCTTT; CDR3 protein: CAWSEGIEAFF
J gene: TRBJ2-1; D gene: .; V gene: TRBV7-3; clone size: many; CDR3 DNA: TGTGCCAGCAGCCCCTCTTTCGGGATGGTTGAGCAGTTCTTC; CDR3 protein: CASSPSFGMVEQFF
J gene: TRBJ2-7; D gene: .; V gene: TRBV10-2; clone size: .; CDR3 DNA: TGCGCCAGCAGTGAGGGGGATCCAGGGGCGTACGAGCAGTACTTC; CDR3 protein: CASSEGDPGAYEQYF